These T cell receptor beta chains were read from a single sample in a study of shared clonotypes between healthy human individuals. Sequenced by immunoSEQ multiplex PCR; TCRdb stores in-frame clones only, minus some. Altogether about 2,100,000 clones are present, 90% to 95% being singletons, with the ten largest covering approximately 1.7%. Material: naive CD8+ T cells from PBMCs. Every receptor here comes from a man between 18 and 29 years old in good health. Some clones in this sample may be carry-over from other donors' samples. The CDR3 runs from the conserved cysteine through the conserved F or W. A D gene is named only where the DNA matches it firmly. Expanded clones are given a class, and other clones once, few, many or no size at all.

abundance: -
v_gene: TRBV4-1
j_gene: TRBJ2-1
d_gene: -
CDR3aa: CASSQDNRVRSSSYNEQFF
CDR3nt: TGCGCCAGCAGCCAAGATAACAGGGTTCGTTCCAGCTCCTACAATGAGCAGTTCTTC

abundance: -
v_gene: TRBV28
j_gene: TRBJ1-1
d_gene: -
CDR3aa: CASRTSRGPTEAFF
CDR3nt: TGTGCCAGCCGAACTTCTAGGGGCCCCACTGAAGCTTTCTTT

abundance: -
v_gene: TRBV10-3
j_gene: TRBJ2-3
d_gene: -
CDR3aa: CAISESVGFYTDTQYF
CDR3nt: TGTGCCATCAGTGAGTCGGTGGGTTTCTACACAGATACGCAGTATTTT

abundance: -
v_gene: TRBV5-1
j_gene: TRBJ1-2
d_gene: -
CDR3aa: CASSWTGTETTGGYTF
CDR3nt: TGCGCCAGCAGCTGGACCGGGACGGAAACTACGGGGGGCTACACCTTC

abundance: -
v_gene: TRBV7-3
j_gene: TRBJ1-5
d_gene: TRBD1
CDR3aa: CASSLSGGGNQPQHF
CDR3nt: TGTGCCAGCAGCCTCTCAGGGGGAGGCAATCAGCCCCAGCATTTT

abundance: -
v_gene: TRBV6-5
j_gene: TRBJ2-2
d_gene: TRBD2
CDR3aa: CASSQLAVGPGELFF
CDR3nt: TGTGCCAGCAGTCAGCTAGCGGTCGGTCCCGGGGAGCTGTTTTTT

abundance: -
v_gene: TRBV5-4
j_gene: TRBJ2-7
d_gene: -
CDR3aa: CASSLGPEDYEQYF
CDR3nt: TGTGCCAGCAGCTTGGGGCCTGAGGATTACGAGCAGTACTTC

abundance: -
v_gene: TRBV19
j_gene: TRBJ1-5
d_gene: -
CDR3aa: CASSIVPQGYSNQPQHF
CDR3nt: TGTGCCAGTAGTATAGTCCCCCAGGGGTATAGCAATCAGCCCCAGCATTTT

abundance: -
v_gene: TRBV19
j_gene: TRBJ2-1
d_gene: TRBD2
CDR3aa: CASSTRTSPNEQFF
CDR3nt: TGTGCCAGTAGTACTCGGACTAGCCCCAATGAGCAGTTCTTC

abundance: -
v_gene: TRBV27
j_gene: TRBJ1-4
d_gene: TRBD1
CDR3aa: CASADRGPPKLFF
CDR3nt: TGTGCCAGCGCGGACAGGGGGCCACCAAAACTGTTTTTT

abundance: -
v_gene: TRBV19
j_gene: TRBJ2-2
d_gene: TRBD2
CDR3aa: CASNAGVNTGELFF
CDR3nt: TGTGCCAGTAATGCGGGAGTTAACACCGGGGAGCTGTTTTTT

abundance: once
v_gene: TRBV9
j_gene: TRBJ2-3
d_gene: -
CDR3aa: CASSVVPADTQYF
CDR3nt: TGTGCCAGCAGCGTAGTTCCAGCAGATACGCAGTATTTT

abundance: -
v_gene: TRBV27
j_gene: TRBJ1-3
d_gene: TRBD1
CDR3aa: CASSPLDRGSGNTIYF
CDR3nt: TGTGCCAGCAGTCCCCTGGACAGGGGTTCTGGAAACACCATATATTTT

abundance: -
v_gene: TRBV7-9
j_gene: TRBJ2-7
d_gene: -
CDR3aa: CASSPEGPRRGSYEQYF
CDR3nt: TGTGCCAGCAGCCCAGAAGGGCCTCGGCGGGGATCTTACGAGCAGTACTTC

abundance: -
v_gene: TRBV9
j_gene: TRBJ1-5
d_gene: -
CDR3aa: CASSGGQLLNQPQHF
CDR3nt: TGTGCCAGCAGCGGTGGACAGCTACTCAATCAGCCCCAGCATTTT

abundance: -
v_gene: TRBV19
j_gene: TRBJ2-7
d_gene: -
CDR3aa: CASVDQSYEQYF
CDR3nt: TGTGCCAGTGTAGACCAATCCTACGAGCAGTACTTC

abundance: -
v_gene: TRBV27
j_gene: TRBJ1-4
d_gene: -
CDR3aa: CASKERDGWNEKLFF
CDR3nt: TGTGCCAGCAAAGAAAGGGACGGTTGGAATGAAAAACTGTTTTTT

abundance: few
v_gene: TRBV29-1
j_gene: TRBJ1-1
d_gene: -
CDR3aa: CSVEDRAGLNTEAFF
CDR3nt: TGCAGCGTTGAAGATCGGGCTGGTTTAAACACTGAAGCTTTCTTT

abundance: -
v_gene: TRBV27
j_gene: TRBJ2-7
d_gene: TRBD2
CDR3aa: CASSPGTSGRGEQYF
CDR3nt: TGTGCCAGCAGTCCCGGGACTAGCGGGAGGGGGGAGCAGTACTTC

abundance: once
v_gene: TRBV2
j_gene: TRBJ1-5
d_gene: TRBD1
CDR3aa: CASRTKGAWNQPQHF
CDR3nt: TGTGCCAGCAGGACGAAGGGGGCCTGGAATCAGCCCCAGCATTTT

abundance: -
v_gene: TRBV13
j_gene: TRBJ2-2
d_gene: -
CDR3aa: CASSPSGGGQENTGELFF
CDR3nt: TGTGCCAGCAGCCCCTCTGGGGGGGGACAGGAGAACACCGGGGAGCTGTTTTTT

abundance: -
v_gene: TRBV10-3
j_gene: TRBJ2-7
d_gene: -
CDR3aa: CAISESPGSSYEQYF
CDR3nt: TGTGCCATCAGTGAGTCTCCAGGTAGCTCCTACGAGCAGTACTTC

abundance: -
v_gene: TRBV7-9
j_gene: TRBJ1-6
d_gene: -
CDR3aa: CASSPKGPNSPLHF
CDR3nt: TGTGCCAGCAGCCCTAAGGGGCCTAATTCACCCCTCCACTTT

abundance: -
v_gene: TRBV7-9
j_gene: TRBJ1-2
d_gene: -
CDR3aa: CASSLGTAYGYTF
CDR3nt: TGTGCCAGCAGCTTAGGGACAGCCTATGGCTACACCTTC

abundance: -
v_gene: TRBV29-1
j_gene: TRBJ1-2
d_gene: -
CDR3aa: CSPNLIYGYTF
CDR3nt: TGCAGCCCAAACCTGATCTATGGCTACACCTTC

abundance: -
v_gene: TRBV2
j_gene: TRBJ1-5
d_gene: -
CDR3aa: CASSGRQAAQHF
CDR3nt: TGTGCCAGCAGTGGGAGACAGGCGGCCCAGCATTTT

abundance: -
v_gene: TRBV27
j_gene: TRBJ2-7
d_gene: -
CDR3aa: CASSPRTASVGPSYEQYF
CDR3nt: TGTGCCAGCAGTCCCAGGACAGCCTCCGTTGGCCCTTCCTACGAGCAGTACTTC

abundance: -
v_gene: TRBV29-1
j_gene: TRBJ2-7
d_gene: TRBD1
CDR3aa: CSVPGTGLYEQYF
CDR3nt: TGCAGCGTCCCCGGGACAGGGCTCTACGAGCAGTACTTC

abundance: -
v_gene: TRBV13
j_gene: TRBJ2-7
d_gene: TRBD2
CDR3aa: CASESRLAGAVGQYF
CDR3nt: TGTGCCAGCGAATCTAGACTAGCGGGAGCCGTGGGGCAGTACTTC

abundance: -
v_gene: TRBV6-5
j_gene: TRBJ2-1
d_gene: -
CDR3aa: CASSSGPLPNEQFF
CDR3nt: TGTGCCAGCAGCTCGGGACCGCTCCCCAATGAGCAGTTCTTC

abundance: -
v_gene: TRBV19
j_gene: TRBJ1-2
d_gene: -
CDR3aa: CASSMGPYGYTF
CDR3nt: TGTGCCAGTAGTATGGGGCCCTATGGCTACACCTTC